Each of the 28 T cell receptor beta chains below was sequenced from the same sample in a study of cytomegalovirus exposure and HLA in healthy donors. Amplification used 60 Vbeta primers and 13 Jbeta primers. Profiled with immunoSEQ multiplex PCR; TCRdb holds only in-frame clones, not every one. Of around 170,000 clones detected, around 81% appear once; the ten largest clones hold roughly 1.5%. The sequenced sample consisted of PBMCs. Receptors were obtained from a man aged 35-49 years in good health and CMV-seronegative.

V is TRBV29-1 and J is TRBJ1-2; D is perhaps TRBD1 (6 bases). Germline assignment: CDR1 SQVTM and CDR2 ANQGSEA. Trimming left V 7 bases short and J 8 bases short, with 20 bases between. The CDR3 runs 13 residues. The CDR3 spells CSAPQGPGDGYTF. The CDR3 DNA is TGCAGCGCCCCACAGGGTCCAGGGGACGGCTACACCTTC.

This chain links TRBV19 with TRBJ2-7; a possible D gene is TRBD1 (6 bases). The V gene's germline CDR1 is LNHDA and CDR2 SQIVND (reference sequence). This CDR3 has 14 residues. V dropped 5 bases and J dropped 3 bases, with 14 bases sitting between them. This CDR3 reads CASSPAGEIYEQYF. The CDR3 region has the DNA TGTGCCAGTAGTCCGGCAGGGGAAATCTACGAGCAGTACTTC. The entire variable domain, with the rest obtained from reference TRBV19 and TRBJ2-7, is as follows: DGGITQSPKYLFRKEGQNVTLSCEQNLNHDAMYWYRQDPGQGLRLIYYSQIVNDFQKGDIAEGYSVSREKKESFPLTVTSAQKNPTAFYLCASSPAGEIYEQYFGPGTRLTVT.

In its sample, this clone was seen once. The genes are TRBV11-2 and TRBJ1-3; a possible D gene is TRBD1 (6 bases). CDR1 and CDR2 from the germline V gene are SGHAT and FQNNGV. The length of the CDR3 is 15 residues. V shed 5 bases and J shed 9 bases, with 20 bases lying between them. The CDR3 sequence is CASSTYRVLKGTIYF. Written as DNA, the CDR3 is TGTGCCAGCAGCACCTACAGGGTCCTTAAAGGCACCATATATTTT.

The chain employs TRBV5-5 and TRBJ1-1; 9 nucleotides agree with TRBD1. The CDR3 has 14 residues. Germline V CDR1 and CDR2: SGHKS, YYEKEE (reference sequence). With V trimmed by 4 bases and J by 4 bases, 5 bases remained unmatched. Here the CDR3 reads CASSLRQGGTEAFF. CDR3 DNA sequence: TGTGCCAGCAGCCTTAGACAGGGGGGCACTGAAGCTTTCTTT.

This chain uses TRBV21-1 with TRBJ2-5; TRBD2 is the table's D call, not checked against the DNA. TRBV21-1 is tagged as a pseudogene. The CDR3 is 16 amino acids. The CDR3 sequence: CASSKEGGSFRETQYF. As DNA, the CDR3 is TGTGCCAGCAGCAAAGAGGGCGGGAGTTTTCGAGAGACCCAGTACTTC.

The chain is built from TRBV19 and TRBJ1-2; D might be TRBD1 (6 bases). Between the trimmed V and J ends, which lost 6 bases and 4 bases, there was a span of 15 bases. Germline-derived CDR1 and CDR2 are LNHDA and SQIVND (reference sequence). The CDR3 has 14 amino acids. The CDR3 DNA reads as TGTGCCAGTAGAGAGAAGGGGGTCCTCTATGGCTACACCTTC. Its protein product is CASREKGVLYGYTF.

This clone was recorded only once. This chain uses TRBV9 with TRBJ2-1; D is unresolved. V gave up 3 bases and J gave up 0 bases, with 10 bases separating them. The V gene's germline CDR1 is SGDLS and CDR2 YYNGEE. The CDR3 extends over 15 amino acids. CDR3 residues: CASSGATGSYNEQFF. Here the CDR3 DNA reads TGTGCCAGCAGCGGAGCGACTGGCTCCTACAATGAGCAGTTCTTC.

This clone has more than one count but fewer than ten. The rearrangement uses TRBV4-2 and TRBJ2-3; D is unresolved. V was pared by 0 bases and J by 2 bases, with 9 bases between. The CDR3 contains 15 residues. In germline, CDR1 is LGHNA, CDR2 YNFKEQ. CDR3 in DNA: TGTGCCAGCAGCCAAGATCAGGCCTCCACAGATACGCAGTATTTT. Translated: CASSQDQASTDTQYF.

The J gene is TRBJ2-7, the V gene TRBV7-2; 14 nucleotides match TRBD2. This CDR3 is built from 17 residues. Germline CDR1 and CDR2: SGHTA and FQGNSA. V shed 0 bases and J 3 bases; nucleotides not matched to a gene: 4. The CDR3 protein is CASSLAGTSGSHYEQYF. The CDR3 region has the DNA TGTGCCAGCAGCTTAGCCGGGACTAGCGGGAGCCACTACGAGCAGTACTTC.

The J gene is TRBJ1-2, the V gene TRBV30; the D gene is possibly TRBD1 (5 bases). Germline-derived CDR1 and CDR2 are GTSNPN and SVGIG (reference sequence). V gave up 8 bases and J gave up 6 bases, with 22 bases separating them. The CDR3 is 14 amino acids. The CDR3 DNA sequence: TGTGCCGGGATGGCCGGGTCTTCGGGGGATGGCTACACCTTC. It encodes CAGMAGSSGDGYTF. Full variable domain (rest looked up from reference TRBV30 and TRBJ1-2): SQTIHQWPATLVQPVGSPLSLECTVEGTSNPNLYWYRQAAGRGLQLLFYSVGIGQISSEVPQNLSASRPQDRQFILSSKKLLLSDSGFYLCAGMAGSSGDGYTFGSGTRLTVV.

This chain connects TRBV30 to TRBJ1-6; D uncertain. This CDR3 is built from 14 residues. CDR1 and CDR2 from the germline V gene are GTSNPN and SVGIG (reference sequence). Trimming stripped 2 bases from V and 7 bases from J, with 12 bases between. The CDR3: CAWSTPGRNSPLHF. DNA for the CDR3: TGTGCCTGGAGTACACCTGGCAGGAATTCACCCCTCCACTTT.

This clone came up a few times. V usage is TRBV27 and J usage is TRBJ1-1; D is undetermined. Germline CDR1 and CDR2: MNHEY and SMNVEV (reference sequence). The CDR3 sequence is 13 residues long. V shed 6 bases and J shed 1 base, with 9 bases lying between them. CDR3: CASSRGTNTEAFF. CDR3 bases: TGTGCCAGCAGCCGCGGCACGAACACTGAAGCTTTCTTT.

The chain couples TRBV5-5 to TRBJ1-2; no firm D call. Looked up from germline, CDR1 is SGHKS and CDR2 is YYEKEE (reference sequence). This CDR3 has 14 residues. V was trimmed by 0 bases and J by 0 bases, leaving 6 bases between them. The CDR3 protein is CASSLELANYGYTF. CDR3 DNA: TGTGCCAGCAGCTTGGAGCTAGCTAACTATGGCTACACCTTC.

The rearrangement joins TRBV19 to TRBJ2-3; D possibly corresponds to TRBD1 (5 bases). Trimming took 7 bases from V and 4 from J, leaving 15 bases between them. The CDR3 runs to 14 residues. Germline-derived CDR1 and CDR2 are LNHDA and SQIVND (reference sequence). The CDR3 bases are TGTGCCAGTACCAAACAGGTTTTAGCAGATACGCAGTATTTT. It translates to CASTKQVLADTQYF.

The gene calls are TRBV29-1 and TRBJ2-7, with TRBD2 matching over 9 bases. The V segment lost 8 bases and the J segment 2 bases; nucleotides outside the gene matches: 7. Germline CDR1 SQVTM, CDR2 ANQGSEA. CDR3 size: 13 residues. CDR3 sequence: CSYPGTSTYEQYV. CDR3 nucleotide sequence: TGCAGCTACCCCGGGACTAGCACCTACGAGCAGTACGTC.

The J gene is TRBJ2-1, the V gene TRBV29-1, with TRBD2 matching over 7 bases. This CDR3 region has 15 residues. V lost 3 bases to trimming and J lost 3 bases; unmatched junction nucleotides: 8. Germline V gene sequence: CDR1 SQVTM, CDR2 ANQGSEA. Written as DNA, the CDR3 is TGCAGCGTTGAGGGGCTAGCGGAGAACTACAATGAGCAGTTCTTC. This encodes CSVEGLAENYNEQFF.

The chain uses TRBV14 and TRBJ2-7; maybe TRBD2 (5 bases). V lost 2 bases and J lost 4, with 6 bases in between. Germline CDR1 SGHDN, CDR2 FVKESK. The CDR3 sequence is 12 residues long. The CDR3 coding sequence is TGTGCCAGCAGCCAAACGGGATACGAGCAGTACGTC. Translated, it gives CASSQTGYEQYV.

CDR3 amino acids: CASSLLPRGLGGNEKLFF. CDR3 DNA: TGTGCCAGCAGCTTACTCCCCAGGGGGCTAGGTGGTAATGAAAAACTGTTTTTT. This rearrangement joins TRBV7-3 to TRBJ1-4; 8 bases fit TRBD1. Trimming removed 2 bases from V and 4 bases from J; junction bases left unmatched: 12. Germline CDR1 reads SGHTA; CDR2 reads FQGTGA. The CDR3 is 18 amino acids. The entire variable domain, with the rest obtained from reference TRBV7-3 and TRBJ1-4, is as follows: GAGVSQTPSNKVTEKGKYVELRCDPISGHTALYWYRQSLGQGPEFLIYFQGTGAADDSGLPNDRFFAVRPEGSVSTLKIQRTERGDSAVYLCASSLLPRGLGGNEKLFFGSGTQLSVL.

J is TRBJ2-3 and V is TRBV27, with 10 nucleotides matching TRBD1. Looked up from germline, CDR1 is MNHEY and CDR2 is SMNVEV (reference sequence). This CDR3 is built from 14 residues. V lost 2 bases and J lost 5; bases outside the gene matches: 1. The CDR3 DNA sequence: TGTGCCAGCAGTTTAGGACAGGGGGTAGATACGCAGTATTTT. It specifies CASSLGQGVDTQYF.

This clone was found a few times. The CDR3 loop reads CASSGQDNTEAFF. In DNA, the CDR3 is TGTGCCAGCAGCGGACAAGATAACACTGAAGCTTTCTTT. The chain carries TRBV9 and TRBJ1-1; no definite D call. V lost 3 bases, J lost 2 bases, and 8 bases lay in between. The CDR3 is 13 amino acids. Germline V gives CDR1 SGDLS, CDR2 YYNGEE.

V usage is TRBV4-1 and J usage is TRBJ1-2, with D tentatively TRBD1 (5 bases). The CDR3 contains 13 residues. From germline, CDR1 is MGHRA and CDR2 YSYEKL. V was shortened by 0 bases and J by 6 bases, with 8 bases between the two germline ends. The CDR3 nucleotides are TGCGCCAGCAGCCAAGATGTCAGGGATGGCTACACCTTC. Translated: CASSQDVRDGYTF.

CDR3 bases: TGTGCCAGCAGCATCCGCGCGGCGGGAGTTAGGGAGACCCAGTACTTC. It is translated as CASSIRAAGVRETQYF. The genes are TRBV9 and TRBJ2-5, with 7 nucleotides matching TRBD2. The CDR3 sequence is 16 residues long. The trim removed 4 bases at V and 5 bases at J, leaving 14 bases unmatched. Germline V gene sequence: CDR1 SGDLS, CDR2 YYNGEE.

This clone was observed once. The chain carries TRBV11-3 and TRBJ2-1; D not certain. With 4 bases removed from V and 7 bases from J, the gap between germline ends came to 11 bases. Per germline, CDR1 SGHNT and CDR2 YENEEA. There are 13 residues in the CDR3. The CDR3 loop is CASSYGSQNEQFF. The CDR3 DNA sequence: TGTGCCAGCAGCTATGGTAGCCAAAATGAGCAGTTCTTC.

V is TRBV19 and J is TRBJ2-7, with 10 bases lining up with TRBD2. The CDR3 spans 23 residues. V lost 10 bases, J lost 0 bases, and 33 bases stayed unmatched. In germline, CDR1 is LNHDA, CDR2 SQIVND (reference sequence). The CDR3: CAIYTGALYQLAGRGASSYEQYV. The CDR3 region has the DNA TGTGCCATTTATACCGGGGCCCTTTATCAACTAGCGGGGAGGGGCGCCAGCTCCTACGAGCAGTACGTC.

The V gene is TRBV27, the J gene TRBJ2-5; possible D gene TRBD2, 5 bases. Germline V gene sequence: CDR1 MNHEY, CDR2 SMNVEV (reference sequence). Trimming stripped 2 bases from V and 3 bases from J, with 7 bases between. This CDR3 has 13 amino acids. The chain's CDR3 is CASSLDGEETQYF. The CDR3 DNA reads as TGTGCCAGCAGTTTAGACGGGGAAGAGACCCAGTACTTC.

The rearrangement joins TRBV27 to TRBJ2-6; the match to TRBD1 covers 10 bases. The CDR3 has 17 residues. Germline-derived CDR1 and CDR2 are MNHEY and SMNVEV (reference sequence). V shed 5 bases, J shed 2 bases, and the junction held 6 bases outside the gene matches. The CDR3 nucleotides read TGTGCCAGCAGTCCGAGACAGGGGGCGCCTGGGGCCAACGTCCTGACTTTC. Protein: CASSPRQGAPGANVLTF.

The chain carries TRBV7-2 and TRBJ2-7; possibly TRBD1 for D (6 bases). The germline gives CDR1 SGHTA, CDR2 FQGNSA. This CDR3 has 13 amino acids. V shed 4 bases and J shed 7 bases, with 14 bases lying between them. The CDR3 here is CASSWVQGREQYV. The CDR3 nucleotides read TGTGCCAGCAGCTGGGTACAGGGCAGGGAGCAGTACGTC.

The chain recombines TRBV19 with TRBJ1-1; 9 nucleotides match TRBD1. J lost 7 bases, V lost 0 bases, and 15 bases had no gene match. Germline-derived CDR1 and CDR2 are LNHDA and SQIVND (reference sequence). The CDR3 covers 18 residues. CDR3 in DNA: TGTGCCAGTAGTATAGACTATCGACAGGGGGATTCGCCTTTTGAAGCTTTCTTT. Protein product: CASSIDYRQGDSPFEAFF.